This T cell receptor (beta chain) emerged from a study of beta chain features in type 1 diabetes. In germline, CDR1 is SGHTA, CDR2 FQGNSA. The CDR3 totals 14 residues. Trimming took off 3 bases at V and 3 bases at J, with 12 bases between the two ends. Reverse transcription of all isolated RNA meant that expressed TCRB transcripts were sequenced. Using immunoSEQ multiplex PCR, the repertoire was profiled, and TCRdb retains in-frame clones only, with some absent. This sample has fewer than 350,000 clones, with 8% found just once. Markers CD45RO/CCR7/CD25/CD127/CD95/CD27 served to sort CD4+ naive, central memory, regulatory and stem cell-like memory cells. This clone occurred a few times.

V gene TRBV7-2 combines with J gene TRBJ2-7, with D perhaps matching TRBD2 (5 bases). The sequenced sample consisted of central memory CD4+ T cells from blood. This TCR was sampled from a woman in her late teens or twenties in good health. This chain's CDR3 is CASSFGGPNYEQYF. The CDR3 DNA sequence: TGTGCCAGCAGCTTTGGCGGGCCGAACTACGAGCAGTACTTC.